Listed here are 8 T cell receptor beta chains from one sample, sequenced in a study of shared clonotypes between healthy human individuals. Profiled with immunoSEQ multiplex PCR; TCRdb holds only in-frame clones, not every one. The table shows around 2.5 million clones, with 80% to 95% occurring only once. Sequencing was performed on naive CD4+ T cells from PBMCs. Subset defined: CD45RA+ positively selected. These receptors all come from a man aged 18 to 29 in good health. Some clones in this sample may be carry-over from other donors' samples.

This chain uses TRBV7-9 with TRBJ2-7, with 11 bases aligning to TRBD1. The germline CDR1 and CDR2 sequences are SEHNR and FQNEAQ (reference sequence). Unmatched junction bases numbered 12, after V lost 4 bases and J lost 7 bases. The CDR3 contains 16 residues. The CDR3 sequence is CASSSEKRDRGMEQYF. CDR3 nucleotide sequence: TGTGCCAGCAGCTCAGAGAAGAGGGACAGGGGGATGGAGCAGTACTTC.

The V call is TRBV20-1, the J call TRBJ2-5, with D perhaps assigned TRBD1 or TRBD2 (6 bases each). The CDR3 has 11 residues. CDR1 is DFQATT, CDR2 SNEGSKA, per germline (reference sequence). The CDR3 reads CRAGEEETQYF. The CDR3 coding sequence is TGCAGAGCAGGGGAGGAAGAGACCCAGTACTTC.

The CDR3: CASSPGLAGLTDTQYF. CDR3 nucleotides: TGTGCCAGCAGCCCGGGACTAGCGGGACTCACAGATACGCAGTATTTT. The gene calls are TRBV4-2 and TRBJ2-3, with TRBD2 matching 13 bases. CDR3 length: 16 amino acids. Germline-derived CDR1 and CDR2 are LGHNA and YNFKEQ. The V segment lost 4 bases and the J segment 2 bases; nucleotides outside the gene matches: 3.

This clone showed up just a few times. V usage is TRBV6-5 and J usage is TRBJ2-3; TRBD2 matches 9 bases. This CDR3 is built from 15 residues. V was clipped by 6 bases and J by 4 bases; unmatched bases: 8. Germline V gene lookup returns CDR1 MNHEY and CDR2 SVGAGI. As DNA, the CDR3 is TGTGCCAGCAGGAGAGCGGGAGGTTTTTCAGATACGCAGTATTTT. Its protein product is CASRRAGGFSDTQYF.

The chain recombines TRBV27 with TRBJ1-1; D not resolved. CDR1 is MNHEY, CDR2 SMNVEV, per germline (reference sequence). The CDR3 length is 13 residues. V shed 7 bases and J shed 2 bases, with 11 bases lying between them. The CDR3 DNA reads TGTGCCAGCATCCGCTGGGGTAACACTGAAGCTTTCTTT. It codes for CASIRWGNTEAFF.

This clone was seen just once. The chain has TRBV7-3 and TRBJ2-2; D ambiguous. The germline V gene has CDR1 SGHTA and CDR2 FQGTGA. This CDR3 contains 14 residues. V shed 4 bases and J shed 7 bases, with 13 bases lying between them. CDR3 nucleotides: TGTGCCAGCAGCTCTTCTTATGGGGTCGGGGAGCTGTTTTTT. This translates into CASSSSYGVGELFF.

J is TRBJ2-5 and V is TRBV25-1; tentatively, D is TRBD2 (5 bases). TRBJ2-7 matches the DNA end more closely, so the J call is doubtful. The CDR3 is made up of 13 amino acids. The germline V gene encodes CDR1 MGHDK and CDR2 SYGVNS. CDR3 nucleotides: TGTGCCAGCAGTGATCTCGGGCGGGACGAGCAGTACTTC. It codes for CASSDLGRDEQYF.

CDR3 bases: TGTGCCAGCAGCACTGATAGCGGGAAGCAGTTCTTC. Translation: CASSTDSGKQFF. This rearrangement joins TRBV5-4 to TRBJ2-1; 8 nucleotides align to TRBD2. CDR1 SGHNT and CDR2 YYREEE come from the germline V gene (reference sequence). The J segment lost 11 bases and the V segment lost 4 bases, leaving 5 bases of the junction unmatched. The CDR3 runs to 12 residues.